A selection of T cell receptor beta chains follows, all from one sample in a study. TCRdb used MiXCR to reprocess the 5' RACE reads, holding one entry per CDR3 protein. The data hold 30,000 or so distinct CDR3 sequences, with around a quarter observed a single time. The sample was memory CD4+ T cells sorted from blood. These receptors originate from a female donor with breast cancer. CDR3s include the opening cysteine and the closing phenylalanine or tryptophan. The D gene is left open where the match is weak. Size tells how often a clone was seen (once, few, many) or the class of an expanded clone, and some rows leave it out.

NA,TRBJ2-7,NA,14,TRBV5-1,CASSLRGPGYEQYF,TGCGCCAGCAGCTTGAGGGGACCCGGCTACGAGCAGTACTTC
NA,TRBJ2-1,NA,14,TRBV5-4,CASSSKVSSNEQFF,TGTGCCAGCAGCTCGAAGGTCTCCAGCAATGAGCAGTTCTTC
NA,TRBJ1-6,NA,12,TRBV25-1,CASREGNSPLHF,TGTGCCAGCAGGGAGGGGAATTCACCCCTCCACTTT
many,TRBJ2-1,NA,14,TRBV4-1,CASSQGDPYNEQFF,TGCGCCAGCAGCCAAGGGGACCCCTACAATGAGCAGTTCTTC
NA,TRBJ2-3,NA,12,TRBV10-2,CASGTFTDTQYF,TGCGCCAGCGGGACATTCACAGATACGCAGTATTTT
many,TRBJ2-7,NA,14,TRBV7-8,CASSPYVGGYEQYF,TGTGCCAGCAGCCCCTATGTGGGGGGCTACGAGCAGTACTTC
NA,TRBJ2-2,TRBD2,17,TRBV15,CATSRVGLAGISGELFF,TGTGCCACCAGCAGAGTCGGACTAGCGGGGATCTCCGGGGAGCTGTTTTTT
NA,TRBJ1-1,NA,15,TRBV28,CASSLPPPRAFEAFF,TGTGCCAGCAGTCTCCCTCCCCCGAGGGCATTTGAAGCTTTCTTT
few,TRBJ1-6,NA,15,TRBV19,CASSIDRDIDSPLHF,TGTGCCAGTAGTATAGATCGGGACATCGACTCACCCCTCCACTTT
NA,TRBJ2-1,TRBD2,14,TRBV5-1,CASSLLAAYNEQFF,TGCGCCAGCAGCCTTCTAGCGGCCTACAATGAGCAGTTCTTC
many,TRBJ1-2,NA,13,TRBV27,CASRIQGGYGYTF,TGTGCCAGCAGGATACAGGGCGGGTATGGCTACACCTTC
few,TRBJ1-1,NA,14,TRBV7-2,CASSFDSMNTEAFF,TGTGCCAGCAGCTTTGACAGCATGAACACTGAAGCTTTCTTT
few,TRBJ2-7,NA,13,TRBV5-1,CASSHYSSYEQYF,TGCGCCAGCAGCCACTATAGCTCCTACGAGCAGTACTTC
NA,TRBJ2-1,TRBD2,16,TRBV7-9,CASSPELAGSYNEQFF,TGTGCCAGCAGCCCCGAACTAGCGGGGTCCTACAATGAGCAGTTCTTC
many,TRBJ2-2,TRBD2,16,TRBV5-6,CASSWSSLAGPGELFF,TGTGCCAGCAGCTGGTCGTCACTAGCGGGACCCGGGGAGCTGTTTTTT
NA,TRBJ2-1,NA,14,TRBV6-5,CASTTGWGSDVQFF,TGTGCCAGCACGACAGGATGGGGGTCCGATGTGCAGTTCTTC
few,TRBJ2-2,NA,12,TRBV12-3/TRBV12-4,CASSFRGGELFF,TGTGCCAGCAGCTTCAGAGGCGGGGAGCTGTTTTTT
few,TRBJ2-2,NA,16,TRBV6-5,CASSLPGWTGTGELFF,TGTGCCAGCAGTTTACCGGGGTGGACCGGCACCGGGGAGCTGTTTTTT
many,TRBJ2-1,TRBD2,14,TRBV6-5,CASSSGLGDNEQFF,TGTGCCAGCAGCTCCGGACTAGGGGACAATGAGCAGTTCTTC
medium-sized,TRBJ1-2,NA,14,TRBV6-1,CAGTRRFPPDGYTF,TGTGCCGGAACCCGCAGGTTCCCACCAGATGGCTACACCTTC
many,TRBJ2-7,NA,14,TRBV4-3,CASSLLRGGAEQYF,TGCGCCAGCAGCCTCCTCAGGGGGGGCGCCGAGCAGTACTTC
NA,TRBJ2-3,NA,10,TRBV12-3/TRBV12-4,CASAETTQYF,TGTGCCTCAGCAGAGACTACGCAGTATTTT
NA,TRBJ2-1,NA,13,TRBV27,CASSRSSYNEQFF,TGTGCCAGCAGCCGTAGTTCCTACAATGAGCAGTTCTTC
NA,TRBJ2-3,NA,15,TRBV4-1,CASRDFPRLRDTQYF,TGCGCCAGCAGAGATTTTCCCCGACTCAGAGATACGCAGTATTTT
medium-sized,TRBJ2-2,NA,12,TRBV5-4,CASSFGTGELFF,TGTGCCAGCAGCTTTGGGACCGGGGAGCTGTTTTTT
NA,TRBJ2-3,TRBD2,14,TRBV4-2,CASSQVAGSDTQYF,TGTGCCAGCAGCCAGGTAGCGGGATCAGATACGCAGTATTTT
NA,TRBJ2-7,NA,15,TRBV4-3,CASSDTISLSCEQYF,TGCGCCAGCAGTGACACAATCAGCCTGAGCTGCGAGCAGTACTTC
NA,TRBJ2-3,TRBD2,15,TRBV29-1,CSVSQTSTYTDTQYF,TGCAGCGTTAGTCAGACTAGCACATACACAGATACGCAGTATTTT
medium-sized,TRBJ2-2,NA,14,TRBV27,CASSATGNTGELFF,TGTGCCAGCAGCGCAACGGGGAACACCGGGGAGCTGTTTTTT
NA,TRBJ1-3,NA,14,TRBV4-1,CASSQEQGSNTIYF,TGCGCCAGCAGCCAAGAACAGGGAAGTAACACCATATATTTT
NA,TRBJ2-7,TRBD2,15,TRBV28,CAGSSLAGAVHEQYF,TGTGCCGGCAGTTCACTAGCGGGAGCTGTCCACGAGCAGTACTTC
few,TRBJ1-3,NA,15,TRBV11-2,CASSYKGVSGNTIYF,TGTGCCAGCAGCTACAAGGGGGTCTCAGGAAACACCATATATTTT
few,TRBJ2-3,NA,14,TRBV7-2,CASSNWARSDTQYF,TGTGCCAGCAGCAACTGGGCCAGGTCAGATACGCAGTATTTT
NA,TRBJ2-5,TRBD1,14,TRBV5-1,CASSLGDSQETQYF,TGCGCCAGCAGCTTGGGGGACAGTCAAGAGACCCAGTACTTC
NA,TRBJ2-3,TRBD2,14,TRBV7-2,CASSLGDYTDTQYF,TGTGCCAGCAGCTTAGGGGACTACACAGATACGCAGTATTTT
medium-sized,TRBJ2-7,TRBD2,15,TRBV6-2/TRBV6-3,CASTLMGEGPYEQYF,TGTGCCAGCACCCTCATGGGGGAGGGACCCTACGAGCAGTACTTC
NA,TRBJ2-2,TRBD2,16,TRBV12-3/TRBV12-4,CASSHQLAGGAGELFF,TGTGCCAGCAGCCATCAACTAGCGGGAGGGGCCGGGGAGCTGTTTTTT
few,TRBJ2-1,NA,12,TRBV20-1,CSARVKYNEQFF,TGCAGTGCTAGAGTAAAATACAATGAGCAGTTCTTC
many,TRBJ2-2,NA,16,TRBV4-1,CASSQVGQLVSGELFF,TGCGCCAGCAGCCAAGTTGGGCAGCTGGTATCCGGGGAGCTGTTTTTT
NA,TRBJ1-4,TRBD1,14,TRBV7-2,CASSFGTDGEKLFF,TGTGCCAGCAGCTTCGGGACAGATGGCGAAAAACTGTTTTTT
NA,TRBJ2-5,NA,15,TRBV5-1,CASSLNEEDQETQYF,TGCGCCAGCAGCTTGAATGAGGAAGATCAAGAGACCCAGTACTTC
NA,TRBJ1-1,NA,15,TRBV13,CASSLYMALNTEAFF,TGTGCCAGCAGCTTATATATGGCTCTGAACACTGAAGCTTTCTTT
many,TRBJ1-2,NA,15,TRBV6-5,CASSYSDSVVNGYTF,TGTGCCAGCAGTTACTCGGACAGTGTAGTTAATGGCTACACCTTC
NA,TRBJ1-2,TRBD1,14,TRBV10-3,CAIGGGEELYGYTF,TGTGCCATCGGAGGGGGCGAGGAACTCTATGGCTACACCTTC
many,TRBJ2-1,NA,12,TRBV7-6,CASSQKKGSKFF,TGTGCCAGCAGCCAGAAGAAAGGGTCCAAGTTCTTC
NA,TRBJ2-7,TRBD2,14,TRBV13,CASSMGLGRHGQYF,TGTGCCAGCAGCATGGGACTAGGGCGGCACGGGCAGTACTTC
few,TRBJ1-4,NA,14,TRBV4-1,CASSQGEGPTSVFF,TGTGCCAGCAGCCAAGGAGAGGGGCCCACTTCGGTGTTTTTT
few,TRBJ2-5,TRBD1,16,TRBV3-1,CASSARQGSPQETQYF,TGTGCCAGCAGCGCCCGACAGGGGTCCCCTCAAGAGACCCAGTACTTC
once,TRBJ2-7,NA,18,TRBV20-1,CSARADQGAPWSSYEQYF,TGCAGTGCTAGAGCCGATCAGGGAGCGCCGTGGAGCTCCTACGAGCAGTACTTC
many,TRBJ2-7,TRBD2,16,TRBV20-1,CSARDGRGVRSYEQYF,TGCAGTGCTAGAGATGGTCGGGGGGTTCGTTCCTACGAGCAGTACTTC
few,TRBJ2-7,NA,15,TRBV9,CASSVGSYGSYEQYF,TGTGCCAGCAGCGTAGGATCATACGGCTCCTACGAGCAGTACTTC
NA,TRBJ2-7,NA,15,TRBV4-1,CASGHQRGSSYEQYF,TGCGCCAGCGGACACCAGAGGGGGAGCTCCTACGAGCAGTACTTC
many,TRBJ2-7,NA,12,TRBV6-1,CASSPISYEQYF,TGTGCCAGCAGCCCCATCTCCTACGAGCAGTACTTC
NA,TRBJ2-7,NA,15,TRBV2,CASSAGEGSSYEQYF,TGTGCCAGCAGCGCAGGGGAAGGGAGCTCCTACGAGCAGTACTTC
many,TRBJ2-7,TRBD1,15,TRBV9,CASSVGGTGNYEQYF,TGTGCCAGCAGCGTAGGCGGGACAGGGAACTACGAGCAGTACTTC
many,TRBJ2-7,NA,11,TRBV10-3,CAISDTYEQYF,TGTGCCATCAGTGATACGTACGAGCAGTACTTC
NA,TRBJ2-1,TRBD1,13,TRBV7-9,CASRTTGGPEQFF,TGTGCCAGCAGGACCACAGGGGGACCTGAGCAGTTCTTC